This T cell receptor beta chain was recorded in a study of cytomegalovirus exposure and HLA in healthy donors. Overall study context: Clustering assigned approximately 78% of the 350 to 400 genotyped donors to the Caucasian-associated ancestry cluster.

The PCR had 60 Vbeta and 13 Jbeta primers. Profiled with immunoSEQ multiplex PCR; TCRdb holds only in-frame clones, not every one. Of fewer than 65,000 clones listed, approximately 80% were seen once; the top ten hold about 3.3%. Concerning this clone: Its matching antigen is unknown.

Whole-study results and caveats: HLA restriction was apparent for most CMV-associated TCR beta chains in a later analysis.

V was clipped by 2 bases and J by 0 bases; unmatched bases: 4. Germline-derived CDR1 and CDR2 are GTSNPN and SVGIG (reference sequence). This CDR3 comprises 15 residues. The origin of this receptor is a woman between 40 and 55 years old in good health and CMV-seropositive. The chain joins TRBV30 to TRBJ2-3, with 8 nucleotides matching TRBD1. Sequencing was carried out using PBMCs. Written as DNA, the CDR3 is TGTGCCTGGAGTCCGACAGGGGCCAGCACAGATACGCAGTATTTT. Translation gives CAWSPTGASTDTQYF.